These T cell receptor beta chains were read from a single sample in a study of blood T cells in healthy people across ages. MiXCR, run by TCRdb on the 5' RACE reads, gives a single entry per CDR3 protein. Here the sample spans approximately 730,000 distinct CDR3 sequences, approximately 39% being singletons. Sequencing was performed on blood. These receptors were collected from a woman in her sixties in good health. The CDR3 runs from the conserved cysteine through the conserved F or W. The D gene is left open where the match is weak. Only some rows state a clone size, as once, few, many or a class for expanded clones.

v_call: TRBV5-6
d_call: .
j_call: TRBJ2-3
clone_size: .
cdr3_aa: CASSPSWGAGQHTQYF
cdr3_nt: TGTGCCAGCAGCCCTAGTTGGGGGGCAGGCCAACATACGCAGTATTTT

v_call: TRBV20-1
d_call: TRBD2
j_call: TRBJ2-5
clone_size: once
cdr3_aa: CSAGRDYLRQETQYF
cdr3_nt: TGCAGTGCGGGACGGGACTACCTACGCCAAGAGACCCAGTACTTC

v_call: TRBV6-1
d_call: .
j_call: TRBJ2-6
clone_size: .
cdr3_aa: CASRRTDGFLSGANVLTF
cdr3_nt: TGTGCCAGCAGAAGGACTGACGGCTTTCTATCTGGGGCCAACGTCCTGACTTTC

v_call: TRBV4-1
d_call: .
j_call: TRBJ2-1
clone_size: .
cdr3_aa: CASSQDVDREAGNEQFF
cdr3_nt: TGCGCCAGCAGCCAAGATGTCGACAGGGAGGCGGGCAATGAGCAGTTCTTC

v_call: TRBV25-1
d_call: .
j_call: TRBJ1-5
clone_size: few
cdr3_aa: CASSDSDTFPYQPQHF
cdr3_nt: TGTGCCAGCAGTGATTCCGACACCTTTCCTTATCAGCCCCAGCATTTT

v_call: TRBV2
d_call: TRBD1
j_call: TRBJ2-6
clone_size: .
cdr3_aa: CASRRTGGIGANVLTF
cdr3_nt: TGTGCCAGCAGGAGGACAGGGGGTATTGGGGCCAACGTCCTGACTTTC

v_call: TRBV7-2
d_call: TRBD2
j_call: TRBJ2-7
clone_size: many
cdr3_aa: CASSRTSGRGYEQYF
cdr3_nt: TGTGCCAGCAGCCGGACTAGCGGGAGAGGCTACGAGCAGTACTTC

v_call: TRBV5-1
d_call: .
j_call: TRBJ1-1
clone_size: .
cdr3_aa: CASSFTELNTEAFF
cdr3_nt: TGCGCCAGCAGCTTCACGGAACTGAACACTGAAGCTTTCTTT

v_call: TRBV27
d_call: TRBD2
j_call: TRBJ2-1
clone_size: few
cdr3_aa: CASSDSGSFNNEQFF
cdr3_nt: TGTGCCAGCAGTGACAGCGGGAGTTTCAACAATGAGCAGTTCTTC

v_call: TRBV6-5
d_call: .
j_call: TRBJ2-3
clone_size: many
cdr3_aa: CASSRDISTDTQYF
cdr3_nt: TGTGCCAGCAGTAGGGACATATCCACAGATACGCAGTATTTT

v_call: TRBV12-3/TRBV12-4
d_call: TRBD1
j_call: TRBJ1-1
clone_size: few
cdr3_aa: CASRQGAEAFF
cdr3_nt: TGTGCCAGCCGCCAGGGGGCCGAAGCTTTCTTT

v_call: TRBV10-3
d_call: TRBD2
j_call: TRBJ2-5
clone_size: .
cdr3_aa: CAISEWKRGLEETQYF
cdr3_nt: TGTGCCATCAGTGAGTGGAAGCGGGGGTTAGAAGAGACCCAGTACTTC

v_call: TRBV5-1
d_call: .
j_call: TRBJ2-7
clone_size: .
cdr3_aa: CASSLAGQLKTYEQYF
cdr3_nt: TGCGCCAGCAGCTTGGCCGGCCAGCTAAAGACCTACGAGCAGTACTTC

v_call: TRBV2
d_call: .
j_call: TRBJ2-3
clone_size: .
cdr3_aa: CASSGGDQATDTQYF
cdr3_nt: TGTGCCAGCAGTGGAGGGGACCAAGCCACAGATACGCAGTATTTT